Only a few counts were recorded for the clone carrying this T cell receptor (beta chain). Its cognate antigen is unknown. This record comes from a study of blood T cells in healthy people across ages. Germline V lookup: CDR1 MNHEY, CDR2 SVGAGI. The CDR3 consists of 13 residues. The V and J ends lost 10 bases and 0 bases respectively, with 11 bases between them. Primed by a sample-barcoded 5' primer and a J-beta primer mix, a second PCR proceeded for 7 to 11 cycles. TCRdb re-called the 5' RACE reads with MiXCR, one entry per CDR3 protein. The sample shows nearly 1 million distinct CDR3 sequences, roughly half of them seen only once. Findings of the study overall: Correlation between TCR beta diversity and naive T cell percentage was strong.

The chain uses TRBV6-5 and TRBJ2-3; D is perhaps TRBD2 (5 bases). The source of this sequence is a woman in her sixties or seventies in good health. Sequencing input: blood. DNA of the CDR3: TGTGCCACCAGCGGACCGAGCACAGATACGCAGTATTTT. Residues: CATSGPSTDTQYF.